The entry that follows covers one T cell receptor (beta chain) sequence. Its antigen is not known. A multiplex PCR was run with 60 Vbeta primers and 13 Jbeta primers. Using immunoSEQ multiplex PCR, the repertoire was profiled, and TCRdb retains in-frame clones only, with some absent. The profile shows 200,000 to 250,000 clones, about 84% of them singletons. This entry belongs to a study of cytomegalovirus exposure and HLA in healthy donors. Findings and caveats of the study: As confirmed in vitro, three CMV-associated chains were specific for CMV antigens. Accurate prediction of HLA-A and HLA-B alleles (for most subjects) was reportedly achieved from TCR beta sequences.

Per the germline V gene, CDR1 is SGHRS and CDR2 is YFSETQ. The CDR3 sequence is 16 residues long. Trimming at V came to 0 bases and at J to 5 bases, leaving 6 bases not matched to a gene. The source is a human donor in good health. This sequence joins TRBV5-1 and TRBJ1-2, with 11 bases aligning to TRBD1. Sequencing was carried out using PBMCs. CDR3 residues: CASSLGGQGARYGYTF. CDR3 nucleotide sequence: TGCGCCAGCAGCTTGGGTGGACAGGGGGCTCGGTATGGCTACACCTTC.